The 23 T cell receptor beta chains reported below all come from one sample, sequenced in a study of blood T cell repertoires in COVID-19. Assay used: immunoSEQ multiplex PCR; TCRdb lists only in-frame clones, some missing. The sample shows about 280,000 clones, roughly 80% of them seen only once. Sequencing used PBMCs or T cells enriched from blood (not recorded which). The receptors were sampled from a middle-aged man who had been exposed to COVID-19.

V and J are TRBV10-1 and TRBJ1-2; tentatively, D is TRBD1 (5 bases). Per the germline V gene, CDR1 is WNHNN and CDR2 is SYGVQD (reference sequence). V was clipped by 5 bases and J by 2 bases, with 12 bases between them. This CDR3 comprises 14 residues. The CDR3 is CASSPGHGNYGYTF. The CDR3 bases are TGCGCCAGCAGTCCCGGACACGGCAACTATGGCTACACCTTC.

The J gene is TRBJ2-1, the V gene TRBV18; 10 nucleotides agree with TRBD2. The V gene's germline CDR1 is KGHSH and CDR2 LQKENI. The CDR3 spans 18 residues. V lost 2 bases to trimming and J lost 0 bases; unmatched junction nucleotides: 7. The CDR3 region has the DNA TGTGCCAGCTCACCAATGGCTAGCGGGGGACACTCCTACAATGAGCAGTTCTTC. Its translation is CASSPMASGGHSYNEQFF.

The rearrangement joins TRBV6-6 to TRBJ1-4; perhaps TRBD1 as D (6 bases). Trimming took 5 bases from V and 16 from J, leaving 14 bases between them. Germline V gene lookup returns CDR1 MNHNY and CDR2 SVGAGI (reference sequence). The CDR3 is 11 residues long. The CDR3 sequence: CASSGQRGRFF. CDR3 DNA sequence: TGTGCCAGCAGTGGACAGCGAGGAAGGTTTTTT.

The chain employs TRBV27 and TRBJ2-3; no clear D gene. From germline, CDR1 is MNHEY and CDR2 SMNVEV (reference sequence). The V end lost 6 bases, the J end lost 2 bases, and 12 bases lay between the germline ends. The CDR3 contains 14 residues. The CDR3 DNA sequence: TGTGCCAGCAGACTCCTAGGATACACAGATACGCAGTATTTT. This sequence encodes CASRLLGYTDTQYF.

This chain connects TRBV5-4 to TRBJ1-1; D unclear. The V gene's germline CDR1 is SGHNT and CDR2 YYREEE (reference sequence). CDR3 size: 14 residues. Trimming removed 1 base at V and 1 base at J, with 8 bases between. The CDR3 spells CASSLITENTEAFF. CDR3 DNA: TGTGCCAGCAGCTTGATCACAGAGAACACTGAAGCTTTCTTT.

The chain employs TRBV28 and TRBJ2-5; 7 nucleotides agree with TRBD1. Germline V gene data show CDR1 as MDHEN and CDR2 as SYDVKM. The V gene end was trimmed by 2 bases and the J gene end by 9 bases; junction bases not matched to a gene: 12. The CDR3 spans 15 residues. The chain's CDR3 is CASSLPLTGLQAQYF. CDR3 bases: TGTGCCAGCAGTTTACCCCTGACAGGGCTCCAGGCCCAGTACTTC.

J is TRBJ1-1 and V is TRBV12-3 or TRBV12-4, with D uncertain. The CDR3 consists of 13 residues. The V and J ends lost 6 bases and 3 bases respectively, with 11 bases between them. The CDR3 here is CASSWSVHTEAFF. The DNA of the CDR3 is TGTGCCAGCAGCTGGAGCGTCCACACTGAAGCTTTCTTT.

In DNA, the CDR3 is TGTGCCAGTTGTCTTGCGGGGCGAGAGTGGGCTGAAGCTTTCTTT. Amino acid sequence: CASCLAGREWAEAFF. The genes are TRBV5-6 and TRBJ1-1; a weak D match, TRBD1 (5 bases). The CDR3 covers 15 residues. Per the germline V gene, CDR1 is SGHDT and CDR2 is YYEEEE. V lost 8 bases, J lost 6 bases, and 23 bases lay in between.

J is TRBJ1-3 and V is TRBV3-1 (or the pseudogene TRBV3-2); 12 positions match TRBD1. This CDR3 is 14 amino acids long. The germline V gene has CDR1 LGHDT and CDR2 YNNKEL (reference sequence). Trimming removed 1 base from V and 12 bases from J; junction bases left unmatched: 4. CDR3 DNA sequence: TGTGCCAGCAGCCAAGGGGGACAGGGGGCTGGCATATATTTT. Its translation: CASSQGGQGAGIYF.

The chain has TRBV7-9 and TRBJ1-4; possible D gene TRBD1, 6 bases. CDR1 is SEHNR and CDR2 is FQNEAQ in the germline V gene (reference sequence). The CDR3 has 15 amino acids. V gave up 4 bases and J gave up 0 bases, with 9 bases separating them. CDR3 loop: CASSSTGTTNEKLFF. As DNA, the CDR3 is TGTGCCAGCAGCTCTACAGGGACAACTAATGAAAAACTGTTTTTT.

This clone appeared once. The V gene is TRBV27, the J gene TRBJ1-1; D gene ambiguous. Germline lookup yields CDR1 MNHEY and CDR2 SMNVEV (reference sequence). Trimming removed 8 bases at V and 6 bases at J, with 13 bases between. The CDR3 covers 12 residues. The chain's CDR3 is CASLSYRAEAFF. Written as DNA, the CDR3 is TGTGCCAGCTTAAGTTATCGGGCTGAAGCTTTCTTT.

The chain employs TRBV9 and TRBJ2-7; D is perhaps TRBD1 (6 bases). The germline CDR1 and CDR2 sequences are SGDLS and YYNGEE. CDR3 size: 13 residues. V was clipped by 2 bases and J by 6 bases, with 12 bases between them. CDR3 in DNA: TGTGCCAGCAGCGTCACAGGGTGGGGCGAGCAGTACTTC. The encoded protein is CASSVTGWGEQYF.

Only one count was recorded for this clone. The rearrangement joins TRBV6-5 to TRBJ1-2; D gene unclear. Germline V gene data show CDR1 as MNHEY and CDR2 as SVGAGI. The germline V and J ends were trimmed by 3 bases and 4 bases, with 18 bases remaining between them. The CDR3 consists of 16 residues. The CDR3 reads CASSYDARPGVYGYTF. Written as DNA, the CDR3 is TGTGCCAGCAGTTATGATGCCAGGCCCGGCGTCTATGGCTACACCTTC.

The CDR3 region has the DNA TGTGCCACCAGTGACGGACGGGACAGGGGGTTCTCACCCCTCCACTTT. It codes for CATSDGRDRGFSPLHF. The rearrangement links TRBV24-1 to TRBJ1-6, with TRBD1 matching over 11 bases. Trimming removed 4 bases from V and 10 bases from J; junction bases left unmatched: 8. Per the germline V gene, CDR1 is KGHDR and CDR2 is SFDVKD. CDR3 length: 16 amino acids.

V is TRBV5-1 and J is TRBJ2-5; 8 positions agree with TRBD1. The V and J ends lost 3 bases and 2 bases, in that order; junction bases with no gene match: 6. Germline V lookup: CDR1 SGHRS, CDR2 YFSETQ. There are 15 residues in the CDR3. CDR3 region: CASSSGQGFQETQYF. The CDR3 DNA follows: TGCGCCAGCAGCTCCGGACAGGGCTTTCAAGAGACCCAGTACTTC. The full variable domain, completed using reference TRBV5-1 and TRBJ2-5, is KAGVTQTPRYLIKTRGQQVTLSCSPISGHRSVSWYQQTPGQGLQFLFEYFSETQRNKGNFPGRFSGRQFSNSRSEMNVSTLELGDSALYLCASSSGQGFQETQYFGPGTRLLVL.

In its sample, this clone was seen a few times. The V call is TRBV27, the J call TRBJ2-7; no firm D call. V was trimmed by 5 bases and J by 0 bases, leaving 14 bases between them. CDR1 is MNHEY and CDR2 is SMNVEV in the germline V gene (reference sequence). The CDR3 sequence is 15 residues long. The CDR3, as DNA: TGTGCCAGCAGTGCTCCAGGTTTCGTCTCCTACGAGCAGTACTTC. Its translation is CASSAPGFVSYEQYF.

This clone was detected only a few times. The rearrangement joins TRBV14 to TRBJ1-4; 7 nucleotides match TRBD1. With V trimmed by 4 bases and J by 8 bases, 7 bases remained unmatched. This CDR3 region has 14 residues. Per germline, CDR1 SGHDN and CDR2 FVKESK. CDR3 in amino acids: CASSPRQGGEKLFF. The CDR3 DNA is TGTGCCAGCAGCCCTCGACAGGGTGGGGAAAAACTGTTTTTT.

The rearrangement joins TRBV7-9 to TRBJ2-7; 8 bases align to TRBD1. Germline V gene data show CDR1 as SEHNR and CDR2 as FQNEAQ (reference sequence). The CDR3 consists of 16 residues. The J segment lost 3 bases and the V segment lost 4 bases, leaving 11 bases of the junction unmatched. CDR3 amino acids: CASSSESTGANYEQYF. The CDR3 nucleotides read TGTGCCAGCAGCTCCGAATCGACAGGGGCGAACTACGAGCAGTACTTC.

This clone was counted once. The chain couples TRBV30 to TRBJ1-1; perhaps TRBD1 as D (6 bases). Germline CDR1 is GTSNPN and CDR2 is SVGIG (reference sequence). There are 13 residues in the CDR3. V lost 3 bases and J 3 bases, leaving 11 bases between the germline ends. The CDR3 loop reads CAWRGGRYTEAFF. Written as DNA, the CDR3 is TGTGCCTGGAGAGGGGGTCGGTACACTGAAGCTTTCTTT.

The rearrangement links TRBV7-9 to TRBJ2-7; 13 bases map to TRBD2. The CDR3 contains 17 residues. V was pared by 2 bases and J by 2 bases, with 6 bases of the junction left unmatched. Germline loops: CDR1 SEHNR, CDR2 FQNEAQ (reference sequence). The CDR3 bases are TGTGCCAGCAGCTTAACTAGCGGGAGGGCCTCAACCTACGAGCAGTACTTC. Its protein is CASSLTSGRASTYEQYF.

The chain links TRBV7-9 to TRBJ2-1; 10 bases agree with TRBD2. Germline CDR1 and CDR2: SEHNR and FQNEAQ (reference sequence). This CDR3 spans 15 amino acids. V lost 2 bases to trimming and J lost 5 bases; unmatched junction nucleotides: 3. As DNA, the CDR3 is TGTGCCAGCAGCTTATTAGCGGGAGGACACAATGAGCAGTTCTTC. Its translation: CASSLLAGGHNEQFF.

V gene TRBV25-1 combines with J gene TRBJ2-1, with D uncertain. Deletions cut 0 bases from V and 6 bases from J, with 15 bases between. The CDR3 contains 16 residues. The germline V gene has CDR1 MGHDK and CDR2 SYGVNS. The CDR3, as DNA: TGTGCCAGCAGTGAATATAACCGGCAGGTTGGCAATGAGCAGTTCTTC. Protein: CASSEYNRQVGNEQFF.

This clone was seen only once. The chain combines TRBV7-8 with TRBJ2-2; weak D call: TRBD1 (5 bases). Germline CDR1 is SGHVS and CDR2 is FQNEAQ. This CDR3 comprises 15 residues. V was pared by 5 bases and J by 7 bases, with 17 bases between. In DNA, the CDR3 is TGTGCCAGCAGCCACCGGACAAGGCGCCGCGGGGAGCTGTTTTTT. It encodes CASSHRTRRRGELFF. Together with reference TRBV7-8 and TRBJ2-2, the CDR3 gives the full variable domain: GAGVSQSPRYKVAKRGQDVALRCDPISGHVSLFWYQQALGQGPEFLTYFQNEAQLDKSGLPSDRFFAERPEGSVSTLKIQRTQQEDSAVYLCASSHRTRRRGELFFGEGSRLTVL.